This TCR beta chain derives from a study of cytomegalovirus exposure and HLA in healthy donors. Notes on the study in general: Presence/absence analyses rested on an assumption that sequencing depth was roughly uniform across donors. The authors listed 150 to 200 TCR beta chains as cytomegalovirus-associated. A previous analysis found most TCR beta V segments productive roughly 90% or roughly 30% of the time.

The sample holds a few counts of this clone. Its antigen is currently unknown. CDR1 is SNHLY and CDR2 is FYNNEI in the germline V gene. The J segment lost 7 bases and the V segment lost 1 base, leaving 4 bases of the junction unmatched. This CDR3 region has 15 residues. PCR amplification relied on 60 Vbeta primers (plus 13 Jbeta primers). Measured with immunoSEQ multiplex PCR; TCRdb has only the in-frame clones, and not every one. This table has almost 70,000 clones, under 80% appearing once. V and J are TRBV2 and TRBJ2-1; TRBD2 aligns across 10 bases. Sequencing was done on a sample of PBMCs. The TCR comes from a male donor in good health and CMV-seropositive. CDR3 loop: CASSEGLAGENEQFF. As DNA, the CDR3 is TGTGCCAGCAGTGAAGGTCTAGCGGGAGAAAATGAGCAGTTCTTC.